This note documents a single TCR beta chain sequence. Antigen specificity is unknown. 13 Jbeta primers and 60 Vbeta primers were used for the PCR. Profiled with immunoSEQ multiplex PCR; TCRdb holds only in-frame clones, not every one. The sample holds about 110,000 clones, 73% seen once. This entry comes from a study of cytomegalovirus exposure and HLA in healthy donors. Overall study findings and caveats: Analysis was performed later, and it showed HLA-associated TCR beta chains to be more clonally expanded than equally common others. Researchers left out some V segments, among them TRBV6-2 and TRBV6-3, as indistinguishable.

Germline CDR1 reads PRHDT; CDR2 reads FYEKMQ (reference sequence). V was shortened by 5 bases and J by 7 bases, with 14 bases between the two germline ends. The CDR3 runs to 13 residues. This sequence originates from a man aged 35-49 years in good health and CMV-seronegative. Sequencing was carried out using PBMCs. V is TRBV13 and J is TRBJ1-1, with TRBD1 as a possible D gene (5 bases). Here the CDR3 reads CASSQRSQGEAFF. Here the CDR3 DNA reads TGTGCCAGCAGCCAAAGATCCCAGGGTGAAGCTTTCTTT.